The entry below describes one T cell receptor (beta chain). Clones were read by immunoSEQ multiplex PCR, and TCRdb kept only the in-frame ones, dropping some. The sample yields tens of thousands of clones, about 85% seen once. The record originates from a study of blood T cell repertoires in COVID-19. The CDR3 covers 12 residues. Trimming pared 1 base from V and 7 bases from J, leaving 4 bases between. In germline, CDR1 is LNHDA, CDR2 SQIVND (reference sequence). Sequenced: peripheral blood. The TCR sequence derives from an older woman with active or convalescent COVID-19. The V gene is TRBV19, the J gene TRBJ2-2; no clear D. CDR3 nucleotide sequence: TGTGCCAGTAGTATAGGGAGCGGGGAGCTGTTTTTT. The encoded protein is CASSIGSGELFF.